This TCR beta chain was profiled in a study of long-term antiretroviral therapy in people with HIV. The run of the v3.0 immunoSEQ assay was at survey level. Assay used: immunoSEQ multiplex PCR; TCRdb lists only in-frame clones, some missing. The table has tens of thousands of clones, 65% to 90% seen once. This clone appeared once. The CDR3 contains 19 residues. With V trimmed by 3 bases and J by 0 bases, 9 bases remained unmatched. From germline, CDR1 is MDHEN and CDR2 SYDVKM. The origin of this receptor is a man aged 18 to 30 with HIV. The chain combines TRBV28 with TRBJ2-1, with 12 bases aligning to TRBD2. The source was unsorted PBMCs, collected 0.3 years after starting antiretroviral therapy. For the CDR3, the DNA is TGTGCCAGCAGTTTTGGACTAGCGGGAAAATCTCGCTCCTACAATGAGCAGTTCTTC. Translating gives CASSFGLAGKSRSYNEQFF.